This T cell receptor beta chain appears in the sequencing data of a study of cytomegalovirus exposure and HLA in healthy donors. It was with 60 Vbeta and 13 Jbeta primers that the PCR ran. Clones were read by immunoSEQ multiplex PCR, and TCRdb kept only the in-frame ones, dropping some. In the table there are some 150,000 clones, 50% to 75% of which are singletons. This CDR3 spans 19 amino acids. V lost 3 bases, J lost 0 bases, and 12 bases stayed unmatched. The V gene's germline CDR1 is MDHEN and CDR2 SYDVKM. Concerning this clone: What it recognizes is unknown.

Study-level results: Certain sequence variants were highly shared and formed a cluster, and this cluster was likely a sequencing artifact. An Asian-associated ancestry cluster reportedly showed fewer N-insertions than the approximately 650-donor mean in a later analysis. With later analysis, a missense DCLRE1C variant became linked to TCR beta V- and J-gene trimming. Reports described diagnosis of cytomegalovirus status by the classifier as highly specific and sensitive.

The clonotype comes from a woman aged 25 to 39 in good health and CMV-seropositive. V and J are TRBV28 and TRBJ1-4; TRBD1 matches 8 bases. Sequencing input: PBMCs. The CDR3 sequence is CASSFPATGDHATNEKLFF. The DNA for the CDR3 is TGTGCCAGCAGTTTTCCCGCGACAGGGGATCATGCAACTAATGAAAAACTGTTTTTT.